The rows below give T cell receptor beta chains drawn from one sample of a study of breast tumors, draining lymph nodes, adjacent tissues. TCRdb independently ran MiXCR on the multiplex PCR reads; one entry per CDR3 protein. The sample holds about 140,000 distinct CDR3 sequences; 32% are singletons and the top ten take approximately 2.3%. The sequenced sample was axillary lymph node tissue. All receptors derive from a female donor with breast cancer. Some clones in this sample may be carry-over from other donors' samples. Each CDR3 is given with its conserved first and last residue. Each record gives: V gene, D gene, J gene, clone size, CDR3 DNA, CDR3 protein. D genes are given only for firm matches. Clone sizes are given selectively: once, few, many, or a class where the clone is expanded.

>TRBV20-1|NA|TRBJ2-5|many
TGCAGTGCACCTACCGGGGGAGAGACCCAGTACTTC
CSAPTGGETQYF
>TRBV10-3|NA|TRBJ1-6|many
TGTGCCATCAGTGAGGTGTGGCAGGGGAATCATAATTCACCCCTCCACTTT
CAISEVWQGNHNSPLHF
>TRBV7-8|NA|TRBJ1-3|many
TGTGCCAGCAGCTTTGGAAACACCATATATTTT
CASSFGNTIYF
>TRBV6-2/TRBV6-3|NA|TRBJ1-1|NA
TGTGCCAGCAGTTACTGGGCAGGGATGGGTAGCACTGAAGCTTTCTTT
CASSYWAGMGSTEAFF
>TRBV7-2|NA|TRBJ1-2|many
TGTGCCAGCAGCTTAGCAGGGAATCTTAACTATGGCTACCCCTTC
CASSLAGNLNYGYPF
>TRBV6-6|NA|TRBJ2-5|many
TGTGCCAGCAGTCACTCGAGGGATCAAGAGACCCAGTACTTC
CASSHSRDQETQYF
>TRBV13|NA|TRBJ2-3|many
TGTGCCAGCAGCCTATCTTTCACAGATACGCAGTATTTT
CASSLSFTDTQYF
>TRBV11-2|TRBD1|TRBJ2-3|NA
TGTGCCAGCAGCTTAGATGCGACAGGGGCCTTCTACGAGCAGTATTTT
CASSLDATGAFYEQYF
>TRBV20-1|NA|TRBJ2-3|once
TGCAGCGCTGGGTCGATCTGGGGGGGCCTGGATACGCAGTATTTT
CSAGSIWGGLDTQYF
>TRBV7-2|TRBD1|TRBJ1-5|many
TGTGCCAGCAGCAAATCGGACAGGGCCCATATGGGGCAGCCCCAGCATTTT
CASSKSDRAHMGQPQHF
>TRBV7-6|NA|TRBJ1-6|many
TGTGCCAGCAGCTTAGCTCTGGATTCACCCCTCCACTTT
CASSLALDSPLHF
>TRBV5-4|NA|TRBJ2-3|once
TGTGCCAGCAGCTTGGGAGCGTCCGGGGGAAAGGTTGCGCAGTATTTT
CASSLGASGGKVAQYF
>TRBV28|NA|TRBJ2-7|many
TGTGCCAGCACTCGGAACTCCTACGAGCAGTACTTC
CASTRNSYEQYF
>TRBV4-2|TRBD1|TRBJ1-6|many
TGTGCCAGCAGCCATGACCGGGACAGGTATTCACCCCTCCACTTT
CASSHDRDRYSPLHF
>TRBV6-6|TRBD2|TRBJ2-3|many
TGTGCCAGCAGTGATCCGACTAGCGGGGGAGCAGATACGCAGTATTTT
CASSDPTSGGADTQYF
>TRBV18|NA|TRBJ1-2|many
TGTGCCAGCTCACCACCAGGGGTAGCGGGTGGCTACACCTTC
CASSPPGVAGGYTF
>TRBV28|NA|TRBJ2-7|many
TGTGCCAGCAGTTTACCTAACCGATACGAGCAGTACTTC
CASSLPNRYEQYF
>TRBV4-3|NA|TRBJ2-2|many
TGCGCCAGCAGCCTCGCGAGCACAGTAAGGGAGCTGTTTTTT
CASSLASTVRELFF
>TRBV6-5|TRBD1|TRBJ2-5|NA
TGTGCCAGCAGTTACTCTGGGACAGGAGAGACCCAGTACTTC
CASSYSGTGETQYF
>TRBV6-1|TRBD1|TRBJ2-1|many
TGTGCCAGCCTGGTCTCGGGGACAGGAACCTTTTCCTACAATGAGCAGTTCTTC
CASLVSGTGTFSYNEQFF
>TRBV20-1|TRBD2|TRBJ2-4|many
TGCAGTACTAGCGGACTAGCCAAAAACATTCAGTACTTC
CSTSGLAKNIQYF
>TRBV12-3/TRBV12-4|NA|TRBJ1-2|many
TGTGCCAGCAGTTTTCAGGCGGGTGGCTACACCTTC
CASSFQAGGYTF
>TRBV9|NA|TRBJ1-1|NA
TGTGCCAGCAGCGTAGAGGTAAACACTGAAGCTTTCTTT
CASSVEVNTEAFF
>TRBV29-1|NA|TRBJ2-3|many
TGCAGCGTGGCCGGGACGGCAGATACGCAGTATTTT
CSVAGTADTQYF
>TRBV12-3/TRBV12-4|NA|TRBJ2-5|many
TGTGCCAGCAACCGAGCAGAATTCCAAGAGACCCAGTACTTC
CASNRAEFQETQYF
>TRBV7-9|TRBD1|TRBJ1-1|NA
TGTGCCAGCAGTGACACGGGACAGGGGTCGGGCGCTGAAGCTTTCTTT
CASSDTGQGSGAEAFF
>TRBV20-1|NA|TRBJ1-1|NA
TGCAGTGCCCCGGGAGACTTGAACACTGAAGCTTTCTTT
CSAPGDLNTEAFF
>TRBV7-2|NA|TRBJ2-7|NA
TGTGCCAGCAGCCGATTCCGATTTGCCGAGCAGTACTTC
CASSRFRFAEQYF
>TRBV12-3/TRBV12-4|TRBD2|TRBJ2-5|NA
TGTGCCAGCAGTTACCGGGGGAGGGCGGAACAAGAGACCCAGTACTTC
CASSYRGRAEQETQYF
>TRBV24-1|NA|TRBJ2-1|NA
TGTGCCACCCGTCAACTGGTCGGGGGTGAGCAGTTCTTC
CATRQLVGGEQFF
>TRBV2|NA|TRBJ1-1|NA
TGTGCCAGCAGAATCTTTAGGGGAGACGCTGAAGCTTTCTTT
CASRIFRGDAEAFF
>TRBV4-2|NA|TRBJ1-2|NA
TGTGCCAGCAGCCAGCCGGGACGCATGAACTATGGCTACACCTTC
CASSQPGRMNYGYTF
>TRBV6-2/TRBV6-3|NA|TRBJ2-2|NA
TGTGCCAGCGTTCTAGACCTATTGACCGGGGAGCTGTTTTTT
CASVLDLLTGELFF
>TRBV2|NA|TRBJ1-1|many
TGTGCCAGCAGTGATCTCGTTACGCAGATGAACACTGAAGCTTTCTTT
CASSDLVTQMNTEAFF
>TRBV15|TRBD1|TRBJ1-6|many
TGTGCCACCAGCAGCGGGACAGGGGGAAATAATTCACCCCTCCACTTT
CATSSGTGGNNSPLHF
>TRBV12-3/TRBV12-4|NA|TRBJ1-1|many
TGTGCCACTACGGGGGGCGGGAGCACTGAAGCTTTCTTT
CATTGGGSTEAFF
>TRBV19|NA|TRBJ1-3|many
TGTGCCAGTAGTATCTTCGGAGGGGGAAACACCATATATTTT
CASSIFGGGNTIYF
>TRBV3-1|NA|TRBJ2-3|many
TGTGCCAGCAGCCAAAGGGGGGGGGGCACAGATACGCAGTATTTT
CASSQRGGGTDTQYF
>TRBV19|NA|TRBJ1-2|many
TGTGCCAGTAATGACCGAGTCTATGGCTACACCTTC
CASNDRVYGYTF
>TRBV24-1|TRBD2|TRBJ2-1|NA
TGTGCCACCAGTGCTTATAGCGGGGGACCGTTAAATGAGCAGTTCTTC
CATSAYSGGPLNEQFF
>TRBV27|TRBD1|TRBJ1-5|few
TGTGCCAGCAGTACCGGGACAGCTAATCAGCCCCAGCATTTT
CASSTGTANQPQHF